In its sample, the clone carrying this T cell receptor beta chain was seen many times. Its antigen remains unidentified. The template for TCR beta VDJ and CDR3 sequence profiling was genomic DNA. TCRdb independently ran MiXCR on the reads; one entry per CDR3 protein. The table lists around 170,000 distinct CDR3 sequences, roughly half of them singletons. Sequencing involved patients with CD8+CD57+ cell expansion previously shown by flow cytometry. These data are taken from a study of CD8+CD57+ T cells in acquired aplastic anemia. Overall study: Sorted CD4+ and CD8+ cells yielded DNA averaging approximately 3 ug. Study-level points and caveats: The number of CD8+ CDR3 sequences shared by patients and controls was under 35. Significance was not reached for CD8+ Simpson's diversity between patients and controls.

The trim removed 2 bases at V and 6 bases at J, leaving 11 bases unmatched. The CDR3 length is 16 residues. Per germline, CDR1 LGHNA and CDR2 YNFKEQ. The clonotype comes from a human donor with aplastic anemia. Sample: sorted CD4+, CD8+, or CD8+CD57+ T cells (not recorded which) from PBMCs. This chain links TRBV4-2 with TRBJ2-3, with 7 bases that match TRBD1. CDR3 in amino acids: CASSQLTGMTVDTQYF. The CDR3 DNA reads TGTGCCAGCAGCCAATTGACAGGGATGACGGTGGATACGCAGTATTTT.